Listed here is a single T cell receptor beta chain. Antigen specificity is unknown. This sample stems from a study of blood T cells in healthy people across ages. Points from the study as a whole: Long-lived donors carried more naive CD4+ cells and greater diversity than aged donors. Age brought a roughly linear fall in TCR beta diversity measured per million T cells.

Alongside a J-beta primer mix, a sample-barcoded 5' primer served in a second PCR lasting roughly 7 to 12 cycles. In TCRdb, the 5' RACE reads were re-called with MiXCR into one record per CDR3 protein. This table has roughly 1.6 million distinct CDR3 sequences, 30% to 35% appearing once. The CDR3 consists of 12 residues. CDR1 is SGHAT, CDR2 FQNNGV, per germline. V lost 6 bases to trimming and J lost 12 bases, with 15 bases between them. At least 6 micrograms of total RNA were extracted per sample. The clonotype comes from a woman aged 25 to 39 in good health. The V call is TRBV11-2, the J call TRBJ2-1, with D possibly matching TRBD2 (6 bases). The sequenced sample consisted of blood. The DNA of the CDR3 is TGTGCCAGCAGTAGGGAGGAATTAGGGCAGTTCTTC. Translating gives CASSREELGQFF.